The 21 T cell receptor beta chains in this list originate from one sample, sequenced in a study of HIV-infected patients and healthy controls. cDNA was made from roughly 470 ng RNA using alpha and beta constant primers. Separate chain-specific third strand synthesis with multiplexing indices produced the alpha and beta libraries. TCRdb recomputed calls from the 5' RACE reads with MiXCR, one row per CDR3 protein. Of nearly 7,500 distinct CDR3 sequences detected, 9.3% appear once; the ten largest clones hold approximately 17%. No cell fractionation was done, so the repertoire covers all unsorted peripheral blood T cells. The sample here was blood, taken before antiretroviral therapy. The receptors were sampled from an adult with HIV infection.

Many counts were recorded for this clonotype. The chain combines TRBV7-2 with TRBJ2-1, with D possibly TRBD1 on 5 matching bases. Germline-derived CDR1 and CDR2 are SGHTA and FQGNSA. The CDR3 is 17 amino acids. V was clipped by 5 bases and J by 0 bases, with 17 bases between them. CDR3 amino acids: CASSILTDVLSYNEQFF. DNA for the CDR3: TGTGCCAGCAGCATACTGACAGATGTCCTCTCCTACAATGAGCAGTTCTTC.

This clonotype was observed at least ten times. The gene calls are TRBV7-9 and TRBJ2-1; 11 nucleotides match TRBD1. The junction had 9 bases not matched to a gene; V was cut back by 3 bases and J by 8 bases. The length of the CDR3 is 16 residues. Germline CDR1 reads SEHNR; CDR2 reads FQNEAQ (reference sequence). This CDR3 is CASSFRPGQGVDEQFF. Here the CDR3 DNA reads TGTGCCAGCAGCTTCCGGCCGGGACAGGGGGTGGATGAGCAGTTCTTC.

This clonotype is medium-sized within its sample. The chain employs TRBV9 and TRBJ2-2; D gene ambiguous. V shed 2 bases and J shed 8 bases, with 16 bases lying between them. CDR3 length: 15 residues. The germline CDR1 and CDR2 sequences are SGDLS and YYNGEE. CDR3 amino acids: CASSVEPDPKGELFF. The CDR3, as DNA: TGTGCCAGCAGCGTCGAGCCGGATCCCAAGGGGGAGCTGTTTTTT. The whole variable domain, remainder taken from reference TRBV9 and TRBJ2-2, is DSGVTQTPKHLITATGQRVTLRCSPRSGDLSVYWYQQSLDQGLQFLIQYYNGEERAKGNILERFSAQQFPDLHSELNLSSLELGDSALYFCASSVEPDPKGELFFGEGSRLTVL.

The genes are TRBV5-1 and TRBJ1-4, with D possibly TRBD1 on 6 matching bases. V dropped 0 bases and J dropped 7 bases, with 16 bases sitting between them. This CDR3 comprises 16 residues. Germline CDR1 is SGHRS and CDR2 is YFSETQ. For the CDR3, the DNA is TGCGCCAGCAGCTTGGGTACAGGGAAGTCGGGTGAAAAACTGTTTTTT. It yields the protein CASSLGTGKSGEKLFF.

This chain links TRBV27 with TRBJ2-5; 11 bases map to TRBD2. CDR3 size: 16 residues. Germline trimming cut 5 bases from V and 2 bases from J; bases unmatched to any gene: 7. Looked up from germline, CDR1 is MNHEY and CDR2 is SMNVEV (reference sequence). CDR3 DNA sequence: TGTGCCAGCAGTCCTCGACTAGCGGGAAGGCAAGAGACCCAGTACTTC. This encodes CASSPRLAGRQETQYF.

By share, this clonotype counts as large (0.1 to 1%). This chain connects TRBV6-5 to TRBJ2-5; D may be TRBD2 (5 bases). Germline V gene lookup returns CDR1 MNHEY and CDR2 SVGAGI. CDR3 size: 13 residues. Trimming stripped 5 bases from V and 3 bases from J, with 10 bases between. CDR3 sequence: CASSSGIKETQYF. The CDR3 nucleotides are TGTGCCAGCAGTAGCGGAATCAAAGAGACCCAGTACTTC.

This clonotype came up many times. The genes are TRBV3-1 and TRBJ2-2; D is uncertain. V lost 8 bases and J lost 1, with 8 bases in between. The CDR3 runs 13 residues. Germline CDR1 reads LGHDT; CDR2 reads YNNKEL (reference sequence). CDR3 nucleotide sequence: TGTGCCAGCGGTGCGGAGAACACCGGGGAGCTGTTTTTT. Translated, it gives CASGAENTGELFF.

In its sample, this clonotype ranks as medium-sized (0.01 to 0.1%). This chain uses TRBV19 with TRBJ1-1; no clear D gene. CDR1 and CDR2 from the germline V gene are LNHDA and SQIVND (reference sequence). CDR3 length: 14 amino acids. Trimming stripped 3 bases from V and 5 bases from J, with 13 bases between. The CDR3 region has the DNA TGTGCCAGTAGTATCTCCCGGGAGACGACTGAAGCTTTCTTT. Its translation: CASSISRETTEAFF. The entire variable domain, with the rest obtained from reference TRBV19 and TRBJ1-1, is as follows: DGGITQSPKYLFRKEGQNVTLSCEQNLNHDAMYWYRQDPGQGLRLIYYSQIVNDFQKGDIAEGYSVSREKKESFPLTVTSAQKNPTAFYLCASSISRETTEAFFGQGTRLTVV.

This clonotype was counted at least ten times. The V call is TRBV12-3 or TRBV12-4, the J call TRBJ2-2; 7 nucleotides agree with TRBD1. The J segment lost 3 bases and the V segment lost 5 bases, leaving 3 bases of the junction unmatched. The CDR3 length is 14 residues. The CDR3 DNA sequence: TGTGCCAGCAGTCGACAGGGCGACACCGGGGAGCTGTTTTTT. Translation: CASSRQGDTGELFF.

Sample share makes this clonotype medium-sized. The CDR3 region has the DNA TGTGCCAGCAGCCCTAACACAGGGGATGAGCAGTTCTTC. It yields the protein CASSPNTGDEQFF. This rearrangement joins TRBV9 to TRBJ2-1; 7 nucleotides match TRBD1. The CDR3 covers 13 residues. V dropped 4 bases and J dropped 8; count of bases not matched to a gene: 6. Germline loops: CDR1 SGDLS, CDR2 YYNGEE.

This clonotype is categorized as medium-sized. The DNA for the CDR3 is TGTGCCAGCAGCCCCGGAGGTCCAGCGGTCGACGAGCAGTACTTC. Its translation is CASSPGGPAVDEQYF. The chain joins TRBV5-4 to TRBJ2-7; TRBD2 is a possible D gene (5 bases). The CDR3 totals 15 residues. CDR1 is SGHNT and CDR2 is YYREEE in the germline V gene (reference sequence). V was clipped by 4 bases and J by 5 bases, with 19 bases between them.

This clonotype was picked up a small number of times. This sequence joins TRBV7-2 and TRBJ2-2; weak D call: TRBD2 (5 bases). Germline values: CDR1 SGHTA, CDR2 FQGNSA. The V gene lost 3 bases and the J gene lost 4 bases, with 9 bases spanning the gap. The CDR3 sequence is 14 residues long. The CDR3 is CASSFMAGTGELFF. CDR3 sequence (DNA): TGTGCCAGCAGCTTTATGGCGGGCACCGGGGAGCTGTTTTTT.

This clonotype was counted at least ten times. The chain uses TRBV5-1 and TRBJ2-3; D gene ambiguous. Trimming removed 4 bases at V and 0 bases at J, with 12 bases between. The CDR3 runs to 15 residues. Germline values: CDR1 SGHRS, CDR2 YFSETQ. The CDR3 region is CASSISGRSTDTQYF. DNA for the CDR3: TGCGCCAGCAGCATTTCTGGCCGGAGCACAGATACGCAGTATTTT.

This clonotype was seen ten or more times. CDR3 amino acids: CASSQDSQGLHGYTF. CDR3 DNA: TGTGCCAGCAGCCAAGATTCACAGGGGTTACATGGCTACACCTTC. J is TRBJ1-2 and V is TRBV4-2, with 7 bases that match TRBD1. The CDR3 loop spans 15 amino acids. V lost 0 bases to trimming and J lost 6 bases; unmatched junction nucleotides: 7. Per germline, CDR1 LGHNA and CDR2 YNFKEQ.

This chain links TRBV11-2 with TRBJ1-3; 7 bases are shared with TRBD1. This CDR3 is 17 amino acids long. The ends lost 0 bases at V and 4 bases at J; junction bases unmatched: 9. Germline CDR1 is SGHAT and CDR2 is FQNNGV. The DNA of the CDR3 is TGTGCCAGCAGCTTAGATCCGAAGGGGGCGCGAGGAAACACCATATATTTT. This encodes CASSLDPKGARGNTIYF.

The rearrangement uses TRBV6-5 and TRBJ2-7, with D possibly matching TRBD2 (6 bases). Trimming cost V 2 bases and J 0 bases, with 17 bases left between them. Germline CDR1 and CDR2: MNHEY and SVGAGI. The CDR3 spans 17 residues. The DNA of the CDR3 is TGTGCCAGCAGTTACACTGGAGGGGACTTTAGCTCCTACGAGCAGTACTTC. Translation: CASSYTGGDFSSYEQYF.

The table lists this clonotype with many counts. This chain joins TRBV11-2 and TRBJ2-1; D unclear. Per the germline V gene, CDR1 is SGHAT and CDR2 is FQNNGV. CDR3 size: 14 residues. Trimming removed 3 bases at V and 0 bases at J, with 6 bases between. The CDR3 loop reads CASSLTSSYNEQFF. The CDR3 bases are TGTGCCAGCAGCTTGACGAGCTCCTACAATGAGCAGTTCTTC.

The J gene is TRBJ2-2, the V gene TRBV12-3 or TRBV12-4, with D hard to call. The CDR3 extends over 14 amino acids. Trimming took off 3 bases at V and 5 bases at J, with 10 bases between the two ends. The CDR3: CASSLLVRTGELFF. The CDR3, as DNA: TGTGCCAGCAGTTTGCTAGTGAGGACCGGGGAGCTGTTTTTT.

In its sample, this clonotype was seen many times. CDR3 in amino acids: CASSLATGPVWDEQFF. CDR3 bases: TGCGCCAGCAGCTTGGCGACAGGGCCCGTTTGGGACGAGCAGTTCTTC. The V call is TRBV5-1, the J call TRBJ2-1; 7 positions match TRBD1. Germline lookup yields CDR1 SGHRS and CDR2 YFSETQ. This CDR3 region has 16 residues. V was pared by 0 bases and J by 10 bases, with 13 bases of the junction left unmatched.

This clonotype was seen repeatedly, ten times or more. The V gene is TRBV28, the J gene TRBJ1-5; a possible D gene is TRBD1 (5 bases). The CDR3 runs 15 residues. Trimming took off 6 bases at V and 0 bases at J, with 12 bases between the two ends. Germline CDR1 reads MDHEN; CDR2 reads SYDVKM. CDR3 loop: CASRSGLYSNQPQHF. The CDR3 DNA reads TGTGCCAGCAGGTCGGGACTTTATAGCAATCAGCCCCAGCATTTT.

The table lists this clonotype with a few counts. The chain employs TRBV3-1 and TRBJ2-2; the match to TRBD2 covers 7 bases. The germline V gene encodes CDR1 LGHDT and CDR2 YNNKEL (reference sequence). V shed 0 bases and J 5 bases; nucleotides not matched to a gene: 6. The CDR3 is made up of 16 amino acids. The CDR3 DNA follows: TGTGCCAGCAGCCAAGACTCTAGCGGAGAGACCGGGGAGCTGTTTTTT. It specifies CASSQDSSGETGELFF.